A selection of T cell receptor beta chains follows, all from one sample in a study of blood T cell repertoires in COVID-19. The assay was immunoSEQ multiplex PCR, and TCRdb's table has in-frame clones only and misses some. In the table there are more than 35,000 clones, less than 90% of which are singletons. Sequenced sample: peripheral blood. All receptors derive from a man between 65 and 85 years old with acute or convalescent COVID-19. Each CDR3 is given with its conserved first and last residue. D genes are given only for firm matches. The size of a clone is reported for some rows only, either as once, few or many, or as a class for expanded clones.

>TRBV10-3|.|TRBJ1-3|.
CAISDNGNTIYF
TGTGCCATCAGTGATAATGGAAACACCATATATTTT
>TRBV28|once|TRBJ2-7|.
CASSLGGFGREQYF
TGTGCCAGCAGTTTGGGAGGTTTCGGTCGAGAGCAGTACTTC
>TRBV6-5|.|TRBJ2-1|.
CASSPRLEDEQFF
TGTGCCAGCAGTCCCCGACTAGAAGATGAGCAGTTCTTC
>TRBV12-3/TRBV12-4|once|TRBJ2-5|TRBD1
CASRQGEETQYF
TGTGCCAGCAGGCAGGGGGAAGAGACCCAGTACTTC
>TRBV7-8|.|TRBJ1-5|TRBD1
CASSGGTGSRPQHF
TGTGCCAGCAGCGGTGGGACAGGGAGTCGGCCCCAGCATTTT
>TRBV19|.|TRBJ2-1|TRBD1
CASSAWTGPDEQFF
TGTGCCAGTAGTGCCTGGACAGGGCCGGATGAGCAGTTCTTC
>TRBV9|.|TRBJ1-4|.
CASSSPGEKLFF
TGTGCCAGCAGTTCTCCGGGAGAAAAACTGTTTTTT
>TRBV6-5|.|TRBJ1-6|TRBD1
CASSRDRGISPLHF
TGTGCCAGCAGTCGGGACAGGGGGATTTCACCCCTCCACTTT
>TRBV27|.|TRBJ1-5|.
CASSFGQNQPQHF
TGTGCCAGCAGTTTTGGACAAAATCAGCCCCAGCATTTT
>TRBV12-3/TRBV12-4|.|TRBJ2-7|.
CASSPRDSTQYF
TGTGCCAGCAGTCCCAGAGACTCAACGCAGTACTTC
>TRBV18|.|TRBJ2-2|.
CASSPLDIANTGELFF
TGTGCCAGCTCCCCGCTCGACATCGCGAACACCGGGGAGCTGTTTTTT
>TRBV19|.|TRBJ1-2|.
CASSIAPEAEGGYTF
TGTGCCAGTAGTATAGCCCCCGAGGCCGAGGGAGGCTACACCTTC
>TRBV5-6|.|TRBJ2-3|.
CASSLTLDGTDTQYF
TGTGCCAGCAGCTTGACGCTAGATGGCACAGATACGCAGTATTTT
>TRBV9|.|TRBJ1-1|TRBD1
CASSKDRGRTEAFF
TGTGCCAGCAGCAAGGACAGGGGGCGCACTGAAGCTTTCTTT
>TRBV7-8|.|TRBJ2-7|.
CASSLNRDNEQYF
TGTGCCAGCAGCTTAAACAGGGATAACGAGCAGTACTTC
>TRBV6-5|.|TRBJ2-7|TRBD1
CASSYSGTVAYEQYF
TGTGCCAGCAGTTACTCCGGGACAGTGGCCTACGAGCAGTACTTC
>TRBV7-9|.|TRBJ1-4|.
CASGPWGATNEKLFF
TGTGCCAGCGGACCCTGGGGCGCAACTAATGAAAAACTGTTTTTT
>TRBV5-1|.|TRBJ2-7|TRBD2
CASSPGTTYEQYF
TGCGCCAGCAGCCCAGGGACTACCTACGAGCAGTACTTC
>TRBV24-1|.|TRBJ1-5|.
CATSETAQGLGNQPQHF
TGTGCCACCAGTGAAACTGCGCAGGGATTGGGGAATCAGCCCCAGCATTTT
>TRBV27|.|TRBJ1-2|.
CASRREGGGGYTF
TGTGCCAGCCGCCGGGAGGGGGGTGGAGGCTACACCTTC
>TRBV28|.|TRBJ1-1|.
CASSSKPLNTEAFF
TGTGCCAGCAGTTCTAAGCCCTTGAACACTGAAGCTTTCTTT
>TRBV11-3|.|TRBJ1-1|.
CASSPSIEGEAFF
TGTGCCAGCAGCCCCTCGATCGAGGGTGAAGCTTTCTTT
>TRBV2|.|TRBJ2-1|TRBD2
CASSVNRGSGDEQFF
TGTGCCAGCAGTGTGAATCGCGGGAGTGGGGATGAGCAGTTCTTC
>TRBV4-2|.|TRBJ1-2|.
CASSADNRESLLGYTF
TGTGCCAGCAGCGCCGACAACAGGGAGTCCCTCCTCGGCTACACCTTC
>TRBV6-1|.|TRBJ2-5|TRBD2
CASSEGGWSTVLTSDYQETQYF
TGTGCCAGCAGTGAAGGCGGGTGGAGCACTGTGCTCACTAGCGACTACCAAGAGACCCAGTACTTC
>TRBV7-8|.|TRBJ1-4|.
CASSLAPSSTNEKLFF
TGTGCCAGCAGCTTAGCGCCGAGCTCAACTAATGAAAAACTGTTTTTT
>TRBV7-9|.|TRBJ1-1|.
CASSLEAGFGTEAFF
TGTGCCAGCAGCTTAGAAGCAGGGTTCGGCACTGAAGCTTTCTTT
>TRBV27|.|TRBJ2-7|.
CASSQDRVNYEQYF
TGTGCCAGCAGTCAGGACAGAGTAAACTACGAGCAGTACTTC
>TRBV18|once|TRBJ2-3|.
CASSPPAGYVADTQYF
TGTGCCAGCTCACCACCCGCGGGGTACGTCGCAGATACGCAGTATTTT
>TRBV19|.|TRBJ2-4|.
CASSIVGGQGIQYF
TGTGCCAGTAGTATAGTAGGAGGGCAGGGCATTCAGTACTTC
>TRBV18|.|TRBJ2-6|TRBD2
CASSISGRAASGANVLTF
TGTGCCAGCTCCATTAGCGGGAGGGCCGCCTCTGGGGCCAACGTCCTGACTTTC
>TRBV10-3|.|TRBJ1-2|TRBD1
CAISNRGDGYTF
TGTGCCATCAGTAACAGGGGGGATGGCTACACCTTC
>TRBV10-3|.|TRBJ2-5|TRBD1
CAISENRGGETQYF
TGTGCCATCAGTGAGAACAGGGGCGGGGAGACCCAGTACTTC
>TRBV29-1|.|TRBJ2-1|.
CSVANRATYNEQFF
TGCAGCGTGGCTAACAGGGCCACCTACAATGAGCAGTTCTTC
>TRBV27|.|TRBJ1-3|TRBD1
CASSSGQGTHGNTIYF
TGTGCCAGCAGTTCAGGACAGGGTACGCATGGAAACACCATATATTTT
>TRBV7-9|.|TRBJ2-7|.
CASSSPSGLTYEQYF
TGTGCCAGCAGCTCTCCCTCGGGACTGACCTACGAGCAGTACTTC
>TRBV5-8|once|TRBJ1-5|.
CASSFGSSNQPQHF
TGTGCCAGCAGCTTCGGGTCGAGCAATCAGCCCCAGCATTTT
>TRBV6-5|few|TRBJ2-7|.
CATCRAQEGEQYF
TGTGCCACCTGCCGGGCCCAAGAGGGCGAGCAGTACTTC
>TRBV18|.|TRBJ2-5|.
CASSPTDQETQYF
TGTGCCAGCTCACCGACTGATCAAGAGACCCAGTACTTC
>TRBV20-1|.|TRBJ2-5|.
CSVSRETQYF
TGCAGTGTTTCGCGGGAGACCCAGTACTTC
>TRBV19|.|TRBJ1-5|TRBD1
CASRRDRRGNQPQHF
TGTGCCAGTAGAAGGGACAGGAGAGGGAATCAGCCCCAGCATTTT
>TRBV30|.|TRBJ2-7|.
CAWSLPFSGAYEQYF
TGTGCCTGGAGTCTACCGTTTAGCGGAGCCTACGAGCAGTACTTC
>TRBV19|.|TRBJ1-5|.
CASSIRESNQPQHF
TGTGCCAGTAGTATTAGGGAGAGCAATCAGCCCCAGCATTTT
>TRBV25-1|.|TRBJ2-5|.
CASSAGEFRGIETQYF
TGTGCCAGCAGTGCGGGAGAATTCAGGGGGATCGAGACCCAGTACTTC
>TRBV3-1/TRBV3-2|.|TRBJ1-5|.
CASSDAVGAQPQHF
TGTGCCAGCAGCGACGCGGTGGGGGCCCAGCCCCAGCATTTT
>TRBV11-2|.|TRBJ2-2|.
CASSLGLATTGELFF
TGTGCCAGCAGCTTAGGCCTAGCGACCACCGGGGAGCTGTTTTTT